These 14 T cell receptor beta chains originate from one sample sequenced in a study of OX40 agonist ivuxolimab in advanced cancers. Using immunoSEQ multiplex PCR, the repertoire was profiled, and TCRdb retains in-frame clones only, with some absent. The sample has about 82,000 clones; less than 90% are singletons. The specimen was CD4+ or CD8+ T cells sorted from blood, collected in a trial of the OX40 agonist ivuxolimab. Source of these receptors: an adult with an advanced solid tumor such as melanoma, head and neck, liver or kidney cancer.

The CDR3 nucleotides read TGTGCCAGCAGGCGGACTAGCGGGGGGCCCGGAACCTACGAGCAGTACTTC. This sequence encodes CASRRTSGGPGTYEQYF. The rearrangement joins TRBV2 to TRBJ2-7; 14 bases line up with TRBD2. The CDR3 loop spans 17 amino acids. The germline gives CDR1 SNHLY, CDR2 FYNNEI. V dropped 6 bases and J dropped 2; count of bases not matched to a gene: 9.

V gene TRBV7-2 combines with J gene TRBJ2-7, with unresolved D. Germline CDR1 reads SGHTA; CDR2 reads FQGNSA. The CDR3 covers 13 residues. The V end was cut by 1 base, the J end by 7 bases, with 11 bases between. CDR3 bases: TGTGCCAGCAGCTTAGGCTCTCTGGGGGAGCAGTACTTC. Its protein is CASSLGSLGEQYF.

The V gene is TRBV18, the J gene TRBJ1-2; the D is unclear. Trimming shortened V by 6 bases and J by 0 bases, and 14 bases separated the two germline ends. CDR1 and CDR2 (germline): KGHSH, LQKENI. The length of the CDR3 is 15 residues. CDR3 sequence: CASSAPAQANYGYTF. CDR3 bases: TGTGCCAGCTCGGCCCCCGCGCAGGCTAACTATGGCTACACCTTC.

Note on this clone: This same CDR3 is encoded by further DNA sequences in the sample. The rearrangement joins TRBV2 to TRBJ1-5; the D gene is possibly TRBD1 (5 bases). Germline lookup yields CDR1 SNHLY and CDR2 FYNNEI. V was clipped by 9 bases and J by 0 bases, with 12 bases between them. The CDR3 has 14 amino acids. The CDR3 here is CASNRGGSNQPQHF. The CDR3 region has the DNA TGTGCCAGTAATCGTGGGGGTAGCAATCAGCCCCAGCATTTT.

V usage is TRBV27 and J usage is TRBJ2-2; D is unresolved. This CDR3 region has 12 residues. Trimming left V 5 bases short and J 5 bases short, with 6 bases between. Germline V CDR1 and CDR2: MNHEY, SMNVEV (reference sequence). The CDR3 DNA reads TGTGCCAGCAGTCTACTAACCGGGGAGCTGTTTTTT. Its translation is CASSLLTGELFF.

The chain employs TRBV27 and TRBJ1-2; TRBD1 is a possible D gene (5 bases). The CDR3 sequence is 15 residues long. Germline CDR1 is MNHEY and CDR2 is SMNVEV (reference sequence). The V end lost 1 base, the J end lost 2 bases, and 11 bases lay between the germline ends. The CDR3 sequence: CASSLWGGDNYGYTF. The CDR3 coding sequence is TGTGCCAGCAGTTTATGGGGGGGAGACAACTATGGCTACACCTTC.

The chain joins TRBV7-2 to TRBJ1-3, with 7 bases that match TRBD1. This CDR3 is 14 amino acids long. Germline assignment: CDR1 SGHTA and CDR2 FQGNSA. With V trimmed by 6 bases and J by 2 bases, 4 bases remained unmatched. The CDR3 sequence is CASRTGVAGNTIYF. As DNA, the CDR3 is TGTGCCAGCAGAACAGGGGTCGCTGGAAACACCATATATTTT.

The chain has TRBV7-3 and TRBJ2-3, with 7 bases identical to TRBD2. This CDR3 is 16 amino acids long. Germline CDR1 reads SGHTA; CDR2 reads FQGTGA. J was trimmed by 0 bases and V by 5 bases; bases with no gene match: 8. The CDR3 nucleotides are TGTGCCAGCAGCCCGGGGGGACTTTTTAGCACAGATACGCAGTATTTT. Protein: CASSPGGLFSTDTQYF.

J is TRBJ2-1 and V is TRBV6-6; 7 bases fit TRBD2. The CDR3 contains 13 residues. Germline V gives CDR1 MNHNY, CDR2 SVGAGI (reference sequence). J lost 8 bases, V lost 5 bases, and 6 bases had no gene match. The CDR3 coding sequence is TGTGCCAGCAGTAACCCGGGGGGTTATGAGCAGTTCTTC. It is translated as CASSNPGGYEQFF.

This clone was seen a handful of times. The V and J genes are TRBV7-9 and TRBJ1-2; 8 bases fit TRBD1. The J segment lost 3 bases and the V segment lost 5 bases, leaving 5 bases of the junction unmatched. Germline CDR1 and CDR2: SEHNR and FQNEAQ (reference sequence). The CDR3 spans 14 residues. The CDR3 DNA reads TGTGCCAGCAGCAAAGAGACAGGGGACTATGGCTACACCTTC. Protein: CASSKETGDYGYTF.

This clone was seen just once. Within the sample, other DNA sequences also encode this same CDR3. The chain is built from TRBV7-2 and TRBJ1-5, with D tentatively TRBD1 (6 bases). V lost 3 bases, J lost 7 bases, and 13 bases lay in between. The CDR3 extends over 14 amino acids. Germline lookup yields CDR1 SGHTA and CDR2 FQGNSA. The CDR3 bases are TGTGCCAGCAGCTTGTCAGGGGCTGGACAGCCCCAGCATTTT. Translation: CASSLSGAGQPQHF.

This clone came up a few times. The rearrangement links TRBV7-9 to TRBJ1-1, with D maybe TRBD1 (5 bases). Germline-derived CDR1 and CDR2 are SEHNR and FQNEAQ (reference sequence). This CDR3 comprises 14 residues. V was pared by 3 bases and J by 4 bases, with 12 bases between. CDR3 in DNA: TGTGCCAGCAGCTTTCAGGGTGAGGGCACTGAAGCTTTCTTT. Encoded protein: CASSFQGEGTEAFF.

J is TRBJ1-2 and V is TRBV6-1, with D hard to call. Per the germline V gene, CDR1 is MNHNS and CDR2 is SASEGT. Trimming removed 2 bases at V and 8 bases at J, with 9 bases between. The CDR3 is 12 residues long. CDR3 in amino acids: CASSEPSRGYTF. The DNA for the CDR3 is TGTGCCAGCAGTGAACCGTCGCGCGGCTACACCTTC.

This clone was counted only a few times. Other DNA sequences in the sample encode the same CDR3. The chain carries TRBV9 and TRBJ1-4; TRBD1 aligns across 9 bases. CDR3 length equals 16 residues. Germline assignment: CDR1 SGDLS and CDR2 YYNGEE. V was pared by 4 bases and J by 6 bases, with 10 bases of the junction left unmatched. CDR3 sequence reads: CASSPSDRGRYEKLFF. CDR3 DNA: TGTGCCAGCAGCCCCTCGGACAGGGGTCGGTATGAAAAACTGTTTTTT.